Described below is a single T cell receptor (beta chain) sequence and its context. Its antigen is still unknown. The junction and the germline gene differ at one end; a read error may be behind it. This entry belongs to a study of tumor and adjacent non-tumor tissue in lung cancer. Study-wide background: Some 4.2 million productive TCRbeta reads were obtained per sample on average.

No cell sorting was done before RNA was extracted from the tissue. Between August and November 2014, newly diagnosed, chemotherapy-naive lung cancer patients underwent thoracic surgery in China. TCRbeta libraries were built with three rounds of nested PCR, modified from ARM-PCR. TCRdb reanalysed the multiplex PCR reads using MiXCR and keeps one entry per CDR3 protein. The table records roughly 120,000 distinct CDR3 sequences, 75% of them present only once. Study-level findings and limits: Patients with more diverse tumor TCRs had worse survival. Compared with tumor, normal lung showed significantly lower TCR diversity.

This CDR3 has 14 amino acids. Germline-derived CDR1 and CDR2 are MNHNS and SASEGT. Sequencing was performed on lung tumor tissue. The sequence was collected from a woman aged 55 to 70 with non-small cell lung cancer. This chain connects TRBV6-1 to TRBJ1-1; no clear D gene. The CDR3 bases are TGTGCCAGCAGTGAAGATTGGTTGGGCACTGGAGCTTCCTTT. Its protein is CASSEDWLGTGASF.